This TCR beta chain was profiled in a study of T cells in Graves' hyperthyroidism and ophthalmopathy. Study-level results: Among clonotypes expanded in thyroid above 0.001, most were also found in blood.

Amplification of TCR beta CDR3 regions used RNA as the template. The HTBI set primed first-round TCR CDR3 RT-PCR. TCRdb passed the multiplex PCR reads through MiXCR, listing each CDR3 protein once. This sample has about 540,000 distinct CDR3 sequences, with about half found just once. The J segment lost 1 base and the V segment lost 9 bases, leaving 3 bases of the junction unmatched. This CDR3 spans 13 amino acids. The germline V gene encodes CDR1 ENHRY and CDR2 SYGVKD. Comments on this clonotype: What it recognizes is unknown.

The TCR was taken from a woman under 30 with Graves' hyperthyroidism. Source material: peripheral blood or thyroid tissue (not recorded which). The V and J genes are TRBV10-3 and TRBJ1-5, with 7 bases matching TRBD1. The CDR3 loop reads CAISRGSNQPQHF. The CDR3 DNA is TGTGCCATTTCCAGGGGGAGCAATCAGCCCCAGCATTTT.